This record covers a single T cell receptor beta chain. The entry originates in a study of T cells of healthy individuals. Germline V gene data show CDR1 as MGHRA and CDR2 as YSYEKL. V was pared by 1 base and J by 4 bases, with 16 bases between. The CDR3 has 17 residues. TCRdb itself ran the 5' RACE reads through MiXCR, one entry per CDR3 protein. The sample yields about 60,000 distinct CDR3 sequences, around 15% seen once. This clonotype was sampled from a human donor in good health. The V gene is TRBV4-1, the J gene TRBJ2-2; D unclear. Written as DNA, the CDR3 is TGCGCCAGCAGCCAAGTAGATATGGGATGGACCACCGGGGAGCTGTTTTTT. It encodes CASSQVDMGWTTGELFF.